This TCR beta chain is drawn from a study of beta chain features in type 1 diabetes. Study information: All samples together contributed 100 million to 120 million sorted cells for examination. Study observations and caveats: Researchers report that Type 1 diabetes patients had moderately but significantly shorter TCRB CDR3s across all four CD4+ subsets. More deletions and fewer insertions at VDJ junctions were found in patients with type 1 diabetes.

This clone came up a few times. The antigen remains unidentified. cDNA synthesis used the whole RNA isolate, giving expressed TCRB sequences. The data were produced by immunoSEQ multiplex PCR, yet TCRdb's version contains in-frame clones alone and is incomplete. The sample lists some 640,000 clones; more than 12% were seen once. Every donor provided one heparinised blood draw, which averaged roughly 120 mL. Sort purity for all populations was recorded as exceeding 98%. The receptor's source is a man aged 18 to 30 with type 1 diabetes. Sequencing was performed on naive CD4+ T cells from blood.

The CDR3 here is CASSFAGTGNQPQHF. CDR3 DNA sequence: TGTGCCAGCAGCTTTGCAGGGACAGGGAATCAGCCCCAGCATTTT. V gene TRBV7-2 combines with J gene TRBJ1-5; 9 bases match TRBD1. V dropped 3 bases and J dropped 4; count of bases not matched to a gene: 4. The germline V gene encodes CDR1 SGHTA and CDR2 FQGNSA. This CDR3 is 15 amino acids long.